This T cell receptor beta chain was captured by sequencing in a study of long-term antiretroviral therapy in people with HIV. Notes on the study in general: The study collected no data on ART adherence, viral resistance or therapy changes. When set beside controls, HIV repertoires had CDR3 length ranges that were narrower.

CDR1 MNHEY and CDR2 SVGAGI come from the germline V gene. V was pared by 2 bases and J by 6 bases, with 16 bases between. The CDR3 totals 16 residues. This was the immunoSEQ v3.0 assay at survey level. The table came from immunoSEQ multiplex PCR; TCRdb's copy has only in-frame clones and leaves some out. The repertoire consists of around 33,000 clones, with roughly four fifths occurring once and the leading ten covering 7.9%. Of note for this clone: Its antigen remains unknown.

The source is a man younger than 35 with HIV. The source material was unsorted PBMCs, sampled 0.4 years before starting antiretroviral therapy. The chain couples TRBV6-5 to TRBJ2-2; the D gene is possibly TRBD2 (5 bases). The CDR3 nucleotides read TGTGCCAGCAGTTACGATGAGGGTCATGGATCCGGGGAGCTGTTTTTT. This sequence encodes CASSYDEGHGSGELFF.